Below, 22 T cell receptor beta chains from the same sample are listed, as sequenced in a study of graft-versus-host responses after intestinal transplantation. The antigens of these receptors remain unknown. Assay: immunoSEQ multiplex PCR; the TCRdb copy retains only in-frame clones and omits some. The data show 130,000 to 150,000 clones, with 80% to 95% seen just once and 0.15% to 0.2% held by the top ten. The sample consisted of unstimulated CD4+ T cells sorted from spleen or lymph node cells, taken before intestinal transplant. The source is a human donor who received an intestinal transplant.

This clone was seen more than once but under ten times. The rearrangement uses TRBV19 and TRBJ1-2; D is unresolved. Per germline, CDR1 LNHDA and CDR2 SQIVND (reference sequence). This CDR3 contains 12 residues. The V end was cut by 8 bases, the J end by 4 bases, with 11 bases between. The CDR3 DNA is TGTGCCAGTCGTGACAACGCCTATGGCTACACCTTC. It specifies CASRDNAYGYTF.

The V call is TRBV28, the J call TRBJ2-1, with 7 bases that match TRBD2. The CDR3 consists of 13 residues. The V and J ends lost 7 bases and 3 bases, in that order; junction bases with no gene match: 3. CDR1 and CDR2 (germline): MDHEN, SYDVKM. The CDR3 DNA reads TGTGCCAGCACTCTAGCGGACTACAATGAGCAGTTCTTC. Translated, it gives CASTLADYNEQFF. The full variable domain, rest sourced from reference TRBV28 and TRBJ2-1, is DVKVTQSSRYLVKRTGEKVFLECVQDMDHENMFWYRQDPGLGLRLIYFSYDVKMKEKGDIPEGYSVSREKKERFSLILESASTNQTSMYLCASTLADYNEQFFGPGTRLTVL.

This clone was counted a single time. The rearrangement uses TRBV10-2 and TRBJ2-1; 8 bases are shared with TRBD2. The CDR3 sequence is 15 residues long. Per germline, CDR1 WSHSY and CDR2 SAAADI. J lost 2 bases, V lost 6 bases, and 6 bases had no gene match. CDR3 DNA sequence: TGCGCCAGCAGCAAACTAGCGGACACCTACAATGAGCAGTTCTTC. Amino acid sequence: CASSKLADTYNEQFF.

CDR3 DNA sequence: TGTGCCAGCAGAAGGAGGGGCTACACCTTC. This codes for CASRRRGYTF. The chain joins TRBV6-5 to TRBJ1-2, with D hard to call. Trimming cost V 6 bases and J 8 bases, with 7 bases left between them. The germline gives CDR1 MNHEY, CDR2 SVGAGI. The CDR3 is 10 amino acids.

The CDR3 spells CASSEIPGTSVSYEQYF. For the CDR3, the DNA is TGTGCCAGCAGTGAAATTCCAGGGACTAGCGTCTCCTACGAGCAGTACTTC. V and J are TRBV2 and TRBJ2-7, with TRBD2 matching over 10 bases. Germline CDR1 reads SNHLY; CDR2 reads FYNNEI. This CDR3 is built from 17 residues. After removal of 2 bases from V and 0 bases from J, the junction contained 7 bases not matched to a gene.

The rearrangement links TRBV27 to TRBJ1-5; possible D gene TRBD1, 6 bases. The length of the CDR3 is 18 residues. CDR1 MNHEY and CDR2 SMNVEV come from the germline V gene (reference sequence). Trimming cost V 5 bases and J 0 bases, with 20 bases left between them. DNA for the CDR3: TGTGCCAGCAGTACTAGGACGACACAGGGTTATAGCAATCAGCCCCAGCATTTT. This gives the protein CASSTRTTQGYSNQPQHF.

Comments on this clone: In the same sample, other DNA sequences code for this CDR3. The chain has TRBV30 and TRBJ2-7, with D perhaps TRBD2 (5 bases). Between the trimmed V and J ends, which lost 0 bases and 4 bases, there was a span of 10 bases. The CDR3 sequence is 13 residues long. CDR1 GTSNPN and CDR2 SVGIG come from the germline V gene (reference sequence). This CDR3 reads CAWSVRGTYEQYF. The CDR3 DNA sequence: TGTGCCTGGAGTGTACGGGGAACTTACGAGCAGTACTTC.

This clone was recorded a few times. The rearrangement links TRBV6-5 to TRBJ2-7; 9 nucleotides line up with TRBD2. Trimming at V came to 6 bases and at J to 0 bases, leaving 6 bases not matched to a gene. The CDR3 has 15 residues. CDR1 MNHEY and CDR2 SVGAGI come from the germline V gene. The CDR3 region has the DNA TGTGCCAGCAGGTCCGGGACTAGCAACTCCTACGAGCAGTACTTC. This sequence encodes CASRSGTSNSYEQYF.

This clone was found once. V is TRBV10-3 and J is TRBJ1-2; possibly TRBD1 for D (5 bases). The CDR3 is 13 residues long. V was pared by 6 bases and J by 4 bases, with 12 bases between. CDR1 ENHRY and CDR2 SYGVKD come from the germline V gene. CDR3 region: CAIRGTALYGYTF. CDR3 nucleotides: TGTGCCATCAGGGGGACGGCACTCTATGGCTACACCTTC.

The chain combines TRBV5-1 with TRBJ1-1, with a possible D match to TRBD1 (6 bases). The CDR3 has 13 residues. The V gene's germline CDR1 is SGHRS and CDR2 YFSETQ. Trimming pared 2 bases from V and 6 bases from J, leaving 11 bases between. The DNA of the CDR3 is TGCGCCAGCAGCTTACGGGGGCGAGCTGAAGCTTTCTTT. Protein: CASSLRGRAEAFF.

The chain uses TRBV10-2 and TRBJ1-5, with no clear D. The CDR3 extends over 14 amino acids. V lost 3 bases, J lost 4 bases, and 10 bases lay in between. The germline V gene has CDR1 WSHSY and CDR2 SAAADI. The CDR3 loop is CASSESFGNQPQHF. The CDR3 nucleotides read TGCGCCAGCAGTGAATCCTTCGGGAATCAGCCCCAGCATTTT.

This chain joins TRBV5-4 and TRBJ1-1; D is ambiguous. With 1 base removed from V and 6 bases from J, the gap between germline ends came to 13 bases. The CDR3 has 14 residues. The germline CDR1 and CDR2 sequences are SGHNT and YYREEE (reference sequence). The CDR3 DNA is TGTGCCAGCAGCTTGACAGCCCAGGCGGCTGAAGCTTTCTTT. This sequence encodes CASSLTAQAAEAFF.

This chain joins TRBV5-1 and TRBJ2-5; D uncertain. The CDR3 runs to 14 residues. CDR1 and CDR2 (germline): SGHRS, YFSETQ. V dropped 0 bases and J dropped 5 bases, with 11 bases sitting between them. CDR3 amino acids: CASSLAYQGETQYF. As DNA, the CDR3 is TGCGCCAGCAGCTTGGCTTATCAAGGGGAGACCCAGTACTTC.

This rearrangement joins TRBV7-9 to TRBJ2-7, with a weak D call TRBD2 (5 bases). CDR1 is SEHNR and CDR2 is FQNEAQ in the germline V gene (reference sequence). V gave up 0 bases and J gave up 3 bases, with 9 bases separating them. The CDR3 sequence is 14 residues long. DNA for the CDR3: TGTGCCAGCAGCTTAGCCGGTCGGGGCTACGAGCAGTACTTC. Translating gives CASSLAGRGYEQYF.

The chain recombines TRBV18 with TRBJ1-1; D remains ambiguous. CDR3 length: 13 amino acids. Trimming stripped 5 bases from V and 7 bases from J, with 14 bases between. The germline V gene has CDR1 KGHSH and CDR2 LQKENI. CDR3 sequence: CASSTQPRNEAFF. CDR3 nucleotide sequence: TGTGCCAGCTCAACACAGCCCCGTAATGAAGCTTTCTTT.

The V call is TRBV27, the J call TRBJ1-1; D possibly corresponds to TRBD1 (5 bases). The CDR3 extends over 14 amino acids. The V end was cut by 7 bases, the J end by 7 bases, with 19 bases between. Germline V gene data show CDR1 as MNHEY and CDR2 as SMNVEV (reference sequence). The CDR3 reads CASKHWGPRDEAFF. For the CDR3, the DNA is TGTGCCAGCAAACACTGGGGCCCGAGGGATGAAGCTTTCTTT.

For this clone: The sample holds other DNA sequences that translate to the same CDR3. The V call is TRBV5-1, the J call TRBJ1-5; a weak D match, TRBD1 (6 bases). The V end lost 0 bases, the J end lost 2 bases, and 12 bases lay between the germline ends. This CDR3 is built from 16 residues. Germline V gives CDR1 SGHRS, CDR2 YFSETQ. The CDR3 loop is CASSLGGGYGNQPQHF. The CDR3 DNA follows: TGCGCCAGCAGCTTGGGAGGGGGGTACGGCAATCAGCCCCAGCATTTT.

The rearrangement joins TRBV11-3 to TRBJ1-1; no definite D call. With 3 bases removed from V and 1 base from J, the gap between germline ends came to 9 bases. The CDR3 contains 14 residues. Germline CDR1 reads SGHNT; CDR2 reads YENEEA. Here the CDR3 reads CASSLRGGNTEAFF. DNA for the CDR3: TGTGCCAGCAGCTTGAGAGGAGGGAACACTGAAGCTTTCTTT. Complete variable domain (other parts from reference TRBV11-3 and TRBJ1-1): EAGVVQSPRYKIIEKKQPVAFWCNPISGHNTLYWYLQNLGQGPELLIRYENEEAVDDSQLPKDRFSAERLKGVDSTLKIQPAELGDSAVYLCASSLRGGNTEAFFGQGTRLTVV.

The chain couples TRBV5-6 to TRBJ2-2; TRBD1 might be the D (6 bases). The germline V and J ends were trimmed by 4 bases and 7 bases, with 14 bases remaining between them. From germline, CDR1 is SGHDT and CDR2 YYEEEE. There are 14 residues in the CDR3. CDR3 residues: CASSPTGRDGELFF. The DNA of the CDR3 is TGTGCCAGCAGCCCTACAGGGAGAGACGGGGAGCTGTTTTTT.

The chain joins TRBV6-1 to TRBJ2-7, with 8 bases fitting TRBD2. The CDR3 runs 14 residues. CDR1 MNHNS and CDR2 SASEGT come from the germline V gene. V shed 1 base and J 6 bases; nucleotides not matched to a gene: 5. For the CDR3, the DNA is TGTGCCAGCAGTGAAGTTAGCGGGATTAGCGAGCAGTACTTC. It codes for CASSEVSGISEQYF.

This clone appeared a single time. The CDR3 nucleotides are TGTGCCAGCAGGGGTCGGACTAGCGGGAGTATGGCAGATACGCAGTATTTT. It encodes CASRGRTSGSMADTQYF. This sequence joins TRBV5-4 and TRBJ2-3; 13 nucleotides line up with TRBD2. V lost 5 bases to trimming and J lost 4 bases; unmatched junction nucleotides: 10. This CDR3 is 17 amino acids long. Germline values: CDR1 SGHNT, CDR2 YYREEE (reference sequence). Using reference TRBV5-4 and TRBJ2-3 for the parts outside the CDR3, the full variable domain is ETGVTQSPTHLIKTRGQQVTLRCSSQSGHNTVSWYQQALGQGPQFIFQYYREEENGRGNFPPRFSGLQFPNYSSELNVNALELDDSALYLCASRGRTSGSMADTQYFGPGTRLTVL.

The CDR3 spells CASSFPTGRRETQYF. The CDR3 DNA sequence: TGTGCCAGCAGTTTCCCCACGGGGCGAAGGGAGACCCAGTACTTC. This chain connects TRBV28 to TRBJ2-5; D assignment may be TRBD1 or TRBD2 (5 bases each). The germline V gene has CDR1 MDHEN and CDR2 SYDVKM. The CDR3 has 15 residues. With 3 bases removed from V and 5 bases from J, the gap between germline ends came to 16 bases.